This T cell receptor (beta chain) came from a study of response to subunit inactivated influenza vaccine. Worth noting for this clonotype: Its target is unknown.

The CDR3 runs 13 residues. Trimming removed 6 bases from V and 5 bases from J, with 16 bases in between. Looked up from germline, CDR1 is SQVTM and CDR2 is ANQGSEA. Overall study results and limits: After each seasonal influenza vaccination, few new T cells are recruited, the authors suggested.

MiXCR, run by TCRdb on the RT-PCR reads, gives a single entry per CDR3 protein. Among about 240,000 distinct CDR3 sequences listed, about 12% were seen once. The chain combines TRBV29-1 with TRBJ1-1; the D is unclear. This sequence was found in a man aged 50-60 years who received an inactivated influenza vaccine. Source: non-naive T cells sorted from PBMCs, taken less than 15 days before vaccination. The CDR3 DNA follows: TGCAGCGTCGAGCCTGGGCGGCGGACTGAAGCTTTCTTT. Amino acids: CSVEPGRRTEAFF.